Included here is one T cell receptor beta chain sequence, with context. Its antigen is not identified. The data were produced by immunoSEQ multiplex PCR, yet TCRdb's version contains in-frame clones alone and is incomplete. The sample contains about 92,000 clones, about four fifths of which appear only once. On cycle 4 day 1 and cycle 7 day 1, as well as at baseline, blood was sampled. This entry is derived from a study of OX40 agonist ivuxolimab in advanced cancers. Background on the study: With ivuxolimab, an agonistic anti-OX40 (CD134) antibody, patients were treated. Patients were dosed intravenously with ivuxolimab at 0.01 to 10 mg/kg every 2 weeks. Study results and caveats: Part of the nonresponder group also had normalized T-cell clonal expansion that was low.

From germline, CDR1 is LNHNV and CDR2 YYDKDF (reference sequence). V shed 5 bases and J shed 0 bases, with 17 bases lying between them. There are 17 residues in the CDR3. This specimen was CD4+ or CD8+ T cells sorted from blood, taken in a trial of the OX40 agonist ivuxolimab. V gene TRBV15 combines with J gene TRBJ1-3; weak D call: TRBD1 (5 bases). This sequence originates from an adult with an advanced solid tumor such as melanoma, head and neck, liver or kidney cancer. The CDR3 loop is CATSRGDGRSSGNTIYF. The CDR3 coding sequence is TGTGCCACCAGCCGAGGGGACGGCCGTAGCTCTGGAAACACCATATATTTT.